The 30 T cell receptor beta chains in this list originate from one sample, sequenced in a study of T-cell reconstitution after alpha-beta-depleted transplantation in children. Unique molecular identifiers were incorporated during preparation of the TCRbeta library. One entry per CDR3 protein, called by TCRdb with MiXCR from the PCR reads. The sample has a few hundred thousand distinct CDR3 sequences, 27% seen once. The material sequenced was PBMCs, taken before TCRalphabeta/CD19-depleted stem cell transplant. The source of these receptors is a boy under three years old with Wiskott-Aldrich syndrome, due to receive a stem cell transplant.

This sequence joins TRBV5-1 and TRBJ2-7; D is unresolved. Trimming removed 0 bases at V and 3 bases at J, with 7 bases between. Germline values: CDR1 SGHRS, CDR2 YFSETQ. The CDR3 has 13 amino acids. The CDR3 protein is CASSLGADYEQYF. CDR3 in DNA: TGCGCCAGCAGCTTGGGGGCAGACTACGAGCAGTACTTC.

This clonotype has only a few counts. The chain couples TRBV18 to TRBJ2-1, with TRBD2 as a possible D gene (6 bases). Germline loops: CDR1 KGHSH, CDR2 LQKENI. V was shortened by 1 base and J by 15 bases, with 19 bases between the two germline ends. The CDR3 contains 14 residues. CDR3 nucleotide sequence: TGTGCCAGCTCACCACTCGACCTGGCGGTCGGGAGGTTCTTC. Translated, it gives CASSPLDLAVGRFF.

In this sample, this clonotype turned up once. This rearrangement joins TRBV15 to TRBJ2-2; D not certain. CDR1 is LNHNV and CDR2 is YYDKDF in the germline V gene (reference sequence). V lost 1 base to trimming and J lost 9 bases, with 9 bases between them. This CDR3 has 13 amino acids. CDR3 in amino acids: CATSRGVTWELFF. The CDR3 DNA reads TGTGCCACCAGCAGAGGGGTTACCTGGGAGCTGTTTTTT.

The chain has TRBV12-3 or TRBV12-4 and TRBJ2-7; TRBD1 matches 8 bases. The CDR3 has 14 residues. With 4 bases clipped from V and 2 bases from J, the junction kept 4 bases outside the gene matches. CDR3: CASSYRQGTYEQYF. CDR3 coding DNA: TGTGCCAGCAGTTACCGACAGGGGACCTACGAGCAGTACTTC.

The rearrangement joins TRBV4-1 to TRBJ1-2, with a weak D call TRBD1 (5 bases). Germline V gene sequence: CDR1 MGHRA, CDR2 YSYEKL. Between the trimmed V and J ends, which lost 0 bases and 7 bases, there was a span of 15 bases. This CDR3 is 15 amino acids long. CDR3 residues: CASSQDNRLSGGYTF. The CDR3 nucleotides read TGCGCCAGCAGCCAAGACAACAGGCTTTCCGGTGGCTACACCTTC.

CDR3 amino acids: CASSRLGPSGLADTYEQYF. The CDR3 coding sequence is TGCGCCAGCAGCAGGTTGGGTCCAAGCGGACTAGCGGACACCTACGAGCAGTACTTC. V usage is TRBV5-1 and J usage is TRBJ2-7, with 10 bases lining up with TRBD2. After removal of 4 bases from V and 2 bases from J, the junction contained 18 bases not matched to a gene. CDR3 length equals 19 residues. CDR1 and CDR2 (germline): SGHRS, YFSETQ.

This chain uses TRBV28 with TRBJ2-5; 13 nucleotides match TRBD2. Losses at the gene ends were 6 bases for V and 1 base for J; bases not matched to a gene: 17. The CDR3 contains 20 residues. Germline V gene data show CDR1 as MDHEN and CDR2 as SYDVKM. CDR3 sequence: CASSRRRMTSGRTFQETQYF. In DNA form, the CDR3 reads TGTGCCAGCAGCCGACGACGGATGACTAGCGGGAGGACTTTCCAAGAGACCCAGTACTTC.

CDR3 DNA: TGTGCCAGCAGCTTAAGTGGTGGGACAGCTAACACCGGGGAGCTGTTTTTT. This encodes CASSLSGGTANTGELFF. The chain combines TRBV7-9 with TRBJ2-2; TRBD1 aligns across 7 bases. With V trimmed by 2 bases and J by 2 bases, 8 bases remained unmatched. Germline V gives CDR1 SEHNR, CDR2 FQNEAQ (reference sequence). The CDR3 extends over 17 amino acids.

This clonotype was seen a few times. The chain uses TRBV20-1 and TRBJ2-7; 8 bases agree with TRBD2. Unmatched junction bases numbered 6, after V lost 1 base and J lost 7 bases. Looked up from germline, CDR1 is DFQATT and CDR2 is SNEGSKA (reference sequence). The CDR3 spans 13 residues. The CDR3 DNA is TGCAGTGCTAGAGGGACTAGCCTTGGGGAGCAGTACTTC. Protein: CSARGTSLGEQYF.

This clonotype was seen only a few times. V is TRBV7-6 and J is TRBJ1-3, with 7 bases identical to TRBD1. The J segment lost 1 base and the V segment lost 1 base, leaving 4 bases of the junction unmatched. The CDR3 runs to 16 residues. Germline V lookup: CDR1 SGHVS, CDR2 FNYEAQ. The CDR3 nucleotides read TGTGCCAGCAGCTTAGGATTACAGGGGTCTGGAAACACCATATATTTT. It encodes CASSLGLQGSGNTIYF. The variable domain in full, with the rest retrieved from reference TRBV7-6 and TRBJ1-3, is GAGVSQSPRYKVTKRGQDVALRCDPISGHVSLYWYRQALGQGPEFLTYFNYEAQQDKSGLPNDRFSAERPEGSISTLTIQRTEQRDSAMYRCASSLGLQGSGNTIYFGEGSWLTVV.

The J gene is TRBJ1-1, the V gene TRBV7-9; TRBD1 matches at 7 bases. The CDR3 extends over 12 amino acids. The germline gives CDR1 SEHNR, CDR2 FQNEAQ (reference sequence). The V gene end was trimmed by 5 bases and the J gene end by 8 bases; junction bases not matched to a gene: 5. This CDR3 is CASSGDSYEAFF. Written as DNA, the CDR3 is TGTGCCAGCAGCGGGGACAGCTACGAAGCTTTCTTT.

The chain recombines TRBV7-2 with TRBJ2-4, with a possible D match to TRBD2 (5 bases). Trimming took 5 bases from V and 0 from J, leaving 14 bases between them. Germline assignment: CDR1 SGHTA and CDR2 FQGNSA. The CDR3 loop spans 16 amino acids. The CDR3 nucleotides are TGTGCCAGCAGCCTAGTCGGACTGCTAGCCAAAAACATTCAGTACTTC. Translation: CASSLVGLLAKNIQYF.

The rearrangement joins TRBV5-1 to TRBJ2-3; the D gene is possibly TRBD2 (6 bases). In germline, CDR1 is SGHRS, CDR2 YFSETQ. V gave up 3 bases and J gave up 2 bases, with 13 bases separating them. The CDR3 has 15 amino acids. The CDR3 loop reads CASSSSRDFTDTQYF. CDR3 coding DNA: TGCGCCAGCAGCTCCTCGAGGGACTTCACAGATACGCAGTATTTT.

J is TRBJ1-1 and V is TRBV28, with a possible D match to TRBD1 (5 bases). Trimming cost V 3 bases and J 10 bases, with 12 bases left between them. This CDR3 has 12 residues. Germline lookup yields CDR1 MDHEN and CDR2 SYDVKM. The CDR3 reads CASSFQGRGAFF. The DNA for the CDR3 is TGTGCCAGCAGTTTTCAGGGCCGGGGAGCTTTCTTT.

The chain employs TRBV20-1 and TRBJ2-1; possibly TRBD1 for D (6 bases). V was trimmed by 0 bases and J by 3 bases, leaving 12 bases between them. The CDR3 runs 15 residues. Germline V gives CDR1 DFQATT, CDR2 SNEGSKA (reference sequence). The DNA of the CDR3 is TGCAGTGCTAGAGAACACAGGGCTGACTACAATGAGCAGTTCTTC. It encodes CSAREHRADYNEQFF.

In its sample, this clonotype was seen many times. The junction shows a germline mismatch at one end, possibly a read error. This chain connects TRBV5-1 to TRBJ2-1, with 8 positions matching TRBD2. The CDR3 spans 15 residues. Germline V lookup: CDR1 SGHRS, CDR2 YFSETQ. In DNA, the CDR3 is TGTGCCAGCAGTTTAGGGCGGGGGGCCTACAATGAGCAGTTCTTC. Its translation: CASSLGRGAYNEQFF.

The chain employs TRBV3-1 and TRBJ1-1; D is unresolved. The CDR3 runs to 12 residues. Between the trimmed V and J ends, which lost 5 bases and 4 bases, there was a span of 8 bases. CDR1 is LGHDT and CDR2 is YNNKEL in the germline V gene (reference sequence). The CDR3 coding sequence is TGTGCCAGCAGCTCGTTTAGCACTGAAGCTTTCTTT. This gives the protein CASSSFSTEAFF. The variable domain in full, with the rest retrieved from reference TRBV3-1 and TRBJ1-1, is DTAVSQTPKYLVTQMGNDKSIKCEQNLGHDTMYWYKQDSKKFLKIMFSYNNKELIINETVPNRFSPKSPDKAHLNLHINSLELGDSAVYFCASSSFSTEAFFGQGTRLTVV.

The chain joins TRBV18 to TRBJ2-1, with 7 bases identical to TRBD2. The CDR3 consists of 15 residues. Germline values: CDR1 KGHSH, CDR2 LQKENI. J lost 4 bases, V lost 6 bases, and 9 bases had no gene match. Here the CDR3 reads CASSPRGSAYNEQFF. The CDR3 nucleotides are TGTGCCAGCTCTCCGCGCGGGAGCGCGTACAATGAGCAGTTCTTC.

This clonotype has more than one count but fewer than ten. CDR3 amino acids: CASRQSGSGYEQYF. The DNA of the CDR3 is TGTGCCAGCAGACAAAGCGGGAGCGGGTACGAGCAGTACTTC. The V call is TRBV28, the J call TRBJ2-7, with 8 nucleotides matching TRBD2. The CDR3 spans 14 residues. Germline assignment: CDR1 MDHEN and CDR2 SYDVKM. V lost 6 bases to trimming and J lost 4 bases; unmatched junction nucleotides: 8.

The rearrangement uses TRBV21-1 and TRBJ1-5; the table's D call TRBD1 went unverified against the DNA. TRBV21-1 is annotated as a pseudogene. The CDR3 totals 18 residues. The CDR3 sequence is CASSELPRGRDSNQPQHF. The CDR3 DNA follows: TGTGCCAGCAGCGAATTGCCCCGGGGCCGAGATAGCAATCAGCCCCAGCATTTT.

This sequence joins TRBV5-1 and TRBJ2-3, with 8 positions matching TRBD2. V lost 1 base to trimming and J lost 4 bases; unmatched junction nucleotides: 8. Germline V lookup: CDR1 SGHRS, CDR2 YFSETQ. This CDR3 has 16 amino acids. The CDR3 DNA reads TGCGCCAGCAGCTTGCTAGGACTAGCAAGCTCAGATACGCAGTATTTT. Translation gives CASSLLGLASSDTQYF.

The rearrangement uses TRBV3-1 and TRBJ2-2; D is undetermined. This CDR3 is 12 amino acids long. V was cut by 4 bases and J by 10 bases, with 10 bases left in between. Germline V gives CDR1 LGHDT, CDR2 YNNKEL (reference sequence). The CDR3 is CASSPREQELFF. In DNA form, the CDR3 reads TGTGCCAGCAGCCCCCGAGAGCAGGAGCTGTTTTTT.

This clonotype came up a few times. This chain links TRBV29-1 with TRBJ2-5; 8 positions match TRBD2. V lost 2 bases and J lost 4; bases outside the gene matches: 0. The germline CDR1 and CDR2 sequences are SQVTM and ANQGSEA. The CDR3 covers 12 residues. In DNA, the CDR3 is TGCAGCGTTGAACTAGCGGGAGAGACCCAGTACTTC. Translated, it gives CSVELAGETQYF.

This clonotype was detected a few times. The rearrangement links TRBV28 to TRBJ2-5, with 14 bases identical to TRBD2. V dropped 6 bases and J dropped 5; count of bases not matched to a gene: 8. Germline V gene lookup returns CDR1 MDHEN and CDR2 SYDVKM. The CDR3 spans 16 residues. The CDR3 protein is CASRRTSGRSEETQYF. CDR3 in DNA: TGTGCCAGCAGACGGACTAGCGGGAGGTCGGAGGAGACCCAGTACTTC. The full variable domain, completed using reference TRBV28 and TRBJ2-5, is DVKVTQSSRYLVKRTGEKVFLECVQDMDHENMFWYRQDPGLGLRLIYFSYDVKMKEKGDIPEGYSVSREKKERFSLILESASTNQTSMYLCASRRTSGRSEETQYFGPGTRLLVL.

The genes are TRBV12-3 or TRBV12-4 and TRBJ1-1; TRBD1 matches at 8 bases. After removal of 3 bases from V and 6 bases from J, the junction contained 6 bases not matched to a gene. The CDR3 has 14 amino acids. The CDR3 DNA is TGTGCCAGCAGTTTTCTCCAGGGGGCGGCTGAAGCTTTCTTT. Its translation: CASSFLQGAAEAFF.

The CDR3 DNA reads as TGTGCCAGCAGCTTCCGGGTAACCTACAATGAGCAGTTCTTC. This encodes CASSFRVTYNEQFF. This chain joins TRBV5-5 and TRBJ2-1; the D is unclear. Germline V gene sequence: CDR1 SGHKS, CDR2 YYEKEE (reference sequence). This CDR3 has 14 amino acids. Trimming took 2 bases from V and 2 from J, leaving 8 bases between them.

The rearrangement links TRBV15 to TRBJ2-2; TRBD2 agrees at 9 bases. Germline trimming cut 8 bases from V and 5 bases from J; bases unmatched to any gene: 3. The CDR3 has 13 residues. Germline lookup yields CDR1 LNHNV and CDR2 YYDKDF (reference sequence). The CDR3 DNA reads as TGTGCCACCTTAGCGGGAGTTACCGGGGAGCTGTTTTTT. Translated, it gives CATLAGVTGELFF.

The chain couples TRBV6-1 to TRBJ2-1; 10 nucleotides match TRBD2. This CDR3 is built from 17 residues. With V trimmed by 3 bases and J by 3 bases, 8 bases remained unmatched. Germline CDR1 and CDR2: MNHNS and SASEGT. CDR3 residues: CASSDFTSGTLYNEQFF. The CDR3 DNA reads as TGTGCCAGCAGTGATTTTACTAGCGGGACCCTCTACAATGAGCAGTTCTTC.

V and J are TRBV19 and TRBJ2-7, with TRBD1 matching over 10 bases. Germline V gene lookup returns CDR1 LNHDA and CDR2 SQIVND (reference sequence). The CDR3 runs to 15 residues. Losses at the gene ends were 5 bases for V and 2 bases for J; bases not matched to a gene: 6. The CDR3 sequence is CASSRQGQGPYEQYF. CDR3 DNA: TGTGCCAGTAGTCGACAGGGACAGGGGCCCTACGAGCAGTACTTC. Supplemented by reference TRBV19 and TRBJ2-7, the full variable domain reads DGGITQSPKYLFRKEGQNVTLSCEQNLNHDAMYWYRQDPGQGLRLIYYSQIVNDFQKGDIAEGYSVSREKKESFPLTVTSAQKNPTAFYLCASSRQGQGPYEQYFGPGTRLTVT.

The J gene is TRBJ2-5, the V gene TRBV4-2; 7 bases are shared with TRBD2. CDR3 size: 17 residues. The germline gives CDR1 LGHNA, CDR2 YNFKEQ. The V and J ends lost 2 bases and 4 bases, in that order; junction bases with no gene match: 13. The CDR3 DNA sequence: TGTGCCAGCAGCCAACAGGTGGGGGGGAGTTATGGAGAGACCCAGTACTTC. It is translated as CASSQQVGGSYGETQYF.